The 2 T cell receptor beta chains below come from one sample, sequenced in a study of T-cell reconstitution after alpha-beta-depleted transplantation in children. Unique molecular identifiers featured in how the TCRbeta library was prepared. TCRdb itself ran the PCR reads through MiXCR, one entry per CDR3 protein. The sample contains 640,000 or so distinct CDR3 sequences, 16% of which appear only once. Specimen: PBMCs from the stem cell graft donor, collected from the stem cell graft. The receptors here all came from a human donor who donated a stem cell graft to a child with acute myeloid leukemia.

This clonotype was observed a handful of times. This sequence joins TRBV5-1 and TRBJ2-1; 8 nucleotides line up with TRBD1. Per germline, CDR1 SGHRS and CDR2 YFSETQ. The CDR3 has 17 amino acids. V lost 1 base and J lost 9; bases outside the gene matches: 15. Here the CDR3 DNA reads TGCGCCAGCAGCTTGAATACGCCCGGACAGGGAACCGGTGAGCAGTTCTTC. This encodes CASSLNTPGQGTGEQFF.

This clonotype was counted at least ten times. V is TRBV29-1 and J is TRBJ2-2, with D hard to call. Trimming left V 3 bases short and J 0 bases short, with 5 bases between. CDR3 length: 13 amino acids. From germline, CDR1 is SQVTM and CDR2 ANQGSEA. DNA of the CDR3: TGCAGCGTTGAGACGACGAACACCGGGGAGCTGTTTTTT. Translating it yields CSVETTNTGELFF.